The T cell receptor beta chain under discussion was sequenced for a study of shared clonotypes between healthy human individuals. The assay was immunoSEQ multiplex PCR, and TCRdb's table has in-frame clones only and misses some. Here the sample spans about 2.4 million clones, more than 80% being singletons. Trimming took off 3 bases at V and 2 bases at J, with 17 bases between the two ends. This CDR3 comprises 16 residues. Germline V gene sequence: CDR1 SGHNT, CDR2 YYREEE (reference sequence). Sequences were obtained from naive CD4+ T cells sorted from blood. The subset denotes: CD45RA+ positively selected. This chain uses TRBV5-4 with TRBJ2-5; TRBD1 might be the D (5 bases). The source of this sequence is a man younger than 30 in good health. CDR3 sequence: CASSSPRQSQQETQYF. The CDR3 DNA reads TGTGCCAGCAGCTCCCCCCGACAGAGCCAACAAGAGACCCAGTACTTC.